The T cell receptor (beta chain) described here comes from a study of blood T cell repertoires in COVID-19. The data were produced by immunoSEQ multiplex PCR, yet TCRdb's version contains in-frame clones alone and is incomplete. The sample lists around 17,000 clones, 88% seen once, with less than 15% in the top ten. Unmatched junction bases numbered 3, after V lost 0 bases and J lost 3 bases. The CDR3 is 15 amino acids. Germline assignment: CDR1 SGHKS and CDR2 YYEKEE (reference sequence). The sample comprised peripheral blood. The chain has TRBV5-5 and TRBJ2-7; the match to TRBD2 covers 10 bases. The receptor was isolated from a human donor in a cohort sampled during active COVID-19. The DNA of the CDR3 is TGTGCCAGCAGCTTGGAGCGGGGGGGACACTACGAGCAGTACTTC. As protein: CASSLERGGHYEQYF.